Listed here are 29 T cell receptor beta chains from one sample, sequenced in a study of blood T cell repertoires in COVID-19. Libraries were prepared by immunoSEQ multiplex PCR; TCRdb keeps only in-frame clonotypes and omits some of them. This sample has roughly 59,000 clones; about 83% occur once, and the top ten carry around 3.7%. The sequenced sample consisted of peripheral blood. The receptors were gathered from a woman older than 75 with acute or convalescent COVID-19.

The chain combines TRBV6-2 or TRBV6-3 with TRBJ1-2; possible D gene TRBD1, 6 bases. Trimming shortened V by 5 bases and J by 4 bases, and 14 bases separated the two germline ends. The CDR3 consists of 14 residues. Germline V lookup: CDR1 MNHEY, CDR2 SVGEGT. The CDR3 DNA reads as TGTGCCAGCAGTATACAGGGTATGGGCTATGGCTACACCTTC. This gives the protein CASSIQGMGYGYTF.

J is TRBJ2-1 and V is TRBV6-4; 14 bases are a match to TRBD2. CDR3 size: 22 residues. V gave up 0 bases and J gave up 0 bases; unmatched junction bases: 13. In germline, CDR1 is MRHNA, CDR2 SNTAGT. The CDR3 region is CASSDSVPGTSGGPSSYNEQFF. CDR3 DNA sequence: TGTGCCAGCAGTGACTCGGTGCCCGGGACTAGCGGGGGCCCTAGCTCCTACAATGAGCAGTTCTTC.

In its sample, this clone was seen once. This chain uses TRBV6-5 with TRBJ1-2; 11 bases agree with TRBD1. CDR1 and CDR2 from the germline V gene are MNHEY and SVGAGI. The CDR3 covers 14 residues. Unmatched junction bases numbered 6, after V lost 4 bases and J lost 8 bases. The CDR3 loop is CASSFGQGARGYTF. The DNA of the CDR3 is TGTGCCAGCAGTTTTGGACAGGGGGCGAGAGGCTACACCTTC.

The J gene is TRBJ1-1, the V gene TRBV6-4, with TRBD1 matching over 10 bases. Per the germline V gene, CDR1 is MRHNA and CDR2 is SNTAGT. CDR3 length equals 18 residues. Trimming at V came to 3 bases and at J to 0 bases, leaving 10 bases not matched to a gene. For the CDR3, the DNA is TGTGCCAGCAGTGATGAGGGGGACAGGGGCATCATGAACACTGAAGCTTTCTTT. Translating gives CASSDEGDRGIMNTEAFF.

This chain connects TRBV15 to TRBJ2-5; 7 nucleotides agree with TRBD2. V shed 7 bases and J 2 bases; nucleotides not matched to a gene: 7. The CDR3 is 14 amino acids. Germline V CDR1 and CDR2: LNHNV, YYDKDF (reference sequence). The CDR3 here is CATNSLAEQETQYF. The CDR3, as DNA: TGTGCCACCAATTCCCTAGCGGAGCAAGAGACCCAGTACTTC.

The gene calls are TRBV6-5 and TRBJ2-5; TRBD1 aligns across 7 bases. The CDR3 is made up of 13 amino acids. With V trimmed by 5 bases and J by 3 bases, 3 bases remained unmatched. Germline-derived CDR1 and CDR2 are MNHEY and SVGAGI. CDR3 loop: CASSQQGEETQYF. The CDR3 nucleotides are TGTGCCAGCAGTCAGCAGGGGGAAGAGACCCAGTACTTC.

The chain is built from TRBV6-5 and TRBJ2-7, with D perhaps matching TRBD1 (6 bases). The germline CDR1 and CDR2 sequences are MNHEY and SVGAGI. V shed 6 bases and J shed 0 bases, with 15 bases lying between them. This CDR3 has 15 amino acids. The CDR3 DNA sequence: TGTGCCAGCAGGGGAACAGGGCGGAGCTCCTACGAGCAGTACTTC. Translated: CASRGTGRSSYEQYF.

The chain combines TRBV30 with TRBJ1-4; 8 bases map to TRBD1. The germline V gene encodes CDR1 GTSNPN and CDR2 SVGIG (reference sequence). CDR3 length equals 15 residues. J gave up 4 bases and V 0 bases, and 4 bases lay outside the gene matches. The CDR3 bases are TGTGCCTGGAGTGTATTTACAGGGGGTAATGAAAAACTGTTTTTT. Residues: CAWSVFTGGNEKLFF.

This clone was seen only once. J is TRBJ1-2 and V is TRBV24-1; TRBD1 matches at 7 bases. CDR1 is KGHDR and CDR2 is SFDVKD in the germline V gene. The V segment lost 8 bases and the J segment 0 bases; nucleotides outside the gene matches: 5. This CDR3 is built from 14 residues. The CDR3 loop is CATKKTGPNYGYTF. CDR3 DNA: TGTGCCACCAAAAAGACAGGGCCTAACTATGGCTACACCTTC.

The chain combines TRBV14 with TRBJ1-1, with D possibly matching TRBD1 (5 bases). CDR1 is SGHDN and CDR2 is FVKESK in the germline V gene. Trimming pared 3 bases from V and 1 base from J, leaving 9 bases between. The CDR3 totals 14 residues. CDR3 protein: CASSQGGENTEAFF. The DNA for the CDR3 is TGTGCCAGCAGCCAGGGGGGGGAGAACACTGAAGCTTTCTTT. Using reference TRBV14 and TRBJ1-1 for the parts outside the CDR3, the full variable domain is EAGVTQFPSHSVIEKGQTVTLRCDPISGHDNLYWYRRVMGKEIKFLLHFVKESKQDESGMPNNRFLAERTGGTYSTLKVQPAELEDSGVYFCASSQGGENTEAFFGQGTRLTVV.

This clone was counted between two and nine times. The CDR3 DNA reads as TGTGCCAGCAGTACCGGGACAGACCGTGGCGGCTACACCTTC. As protein: CASSTGTDRGGYTF. The J gene is TRBJ1-2, the V gene TRBV6-5, with 7 bases lining up with TRBD1. V lost 5 bases to trimming and J lost 8 bases; unmatched junction nucleotides: 11. Germline V gene data show CDR1 as MNHEY and CDR2 as SVGAGI. The CDR3 is made up of 14 amino acids.

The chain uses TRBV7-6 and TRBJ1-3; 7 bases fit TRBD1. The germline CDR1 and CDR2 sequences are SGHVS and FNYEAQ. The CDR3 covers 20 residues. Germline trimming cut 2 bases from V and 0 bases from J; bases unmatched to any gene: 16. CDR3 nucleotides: TGTGCCAGCAGCTTAAACGCAGAGATGGGACAGCTTCACTCTGGAAACACCATATATTTT. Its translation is CASSLNAEMGQLHSGNTIYF.

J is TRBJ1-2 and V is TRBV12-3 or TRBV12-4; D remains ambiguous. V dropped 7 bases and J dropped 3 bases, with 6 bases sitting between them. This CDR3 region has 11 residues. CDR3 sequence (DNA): TGTGCCAGCAAGAGGGACTATGGCTACACCTTC. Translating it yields CASKRDYGYTF.

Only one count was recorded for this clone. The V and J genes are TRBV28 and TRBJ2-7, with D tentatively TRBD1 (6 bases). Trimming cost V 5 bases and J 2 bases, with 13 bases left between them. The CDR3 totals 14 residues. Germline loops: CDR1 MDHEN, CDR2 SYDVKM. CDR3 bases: TGTGCCAGCAGTCCGAACAGGGATACCTACGAGCAGTACTTC. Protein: CASSPNRDTYEQYF.

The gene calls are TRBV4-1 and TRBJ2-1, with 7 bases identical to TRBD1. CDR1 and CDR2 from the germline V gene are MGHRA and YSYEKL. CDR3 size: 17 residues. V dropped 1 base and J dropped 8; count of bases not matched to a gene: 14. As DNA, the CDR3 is TGCGCCAGCAGCCAAGCTCGGACAGGCCTCCAGAGCGATGAGCAGTTCTTC. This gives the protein CASSQARTGLQSDEQFF.

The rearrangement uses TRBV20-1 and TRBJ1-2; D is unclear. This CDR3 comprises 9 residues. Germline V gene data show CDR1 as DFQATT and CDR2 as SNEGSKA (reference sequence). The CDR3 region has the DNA TGCAGAACGAGAATAAACTACACCTTC. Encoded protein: CRTRINYTF.

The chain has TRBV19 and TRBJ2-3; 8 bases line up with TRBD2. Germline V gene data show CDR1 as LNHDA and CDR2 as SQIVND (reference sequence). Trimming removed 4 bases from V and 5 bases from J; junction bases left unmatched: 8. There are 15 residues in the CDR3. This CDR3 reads CASSSRSGGLDTQYF. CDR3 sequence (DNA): TGTGCCAGTAGTAGTCGCAGCGGGGGTCTAGATACGCAGTATTTT.

The CDR3 region is CASSPSLSDNEQFF. The CDR3 DNA sequence: TGCGCCAGCAGCCCGTCACTCTCGGACAATGAGCAGTTCTTC. This chain connects TRBV10-2 to TRBJ2-1; the D is unclear. Germline lookup yields CDR1 WSHSY and CDR2 SAAADI. V lost 6 bases to trimming and J lost 5 bases, with 14 bases between them. The CDR3 has 14 residues.

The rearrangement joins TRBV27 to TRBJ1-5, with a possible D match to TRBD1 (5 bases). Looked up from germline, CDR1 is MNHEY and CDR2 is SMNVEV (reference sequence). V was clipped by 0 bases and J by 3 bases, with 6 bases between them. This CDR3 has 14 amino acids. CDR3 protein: CASSLSGANQPQHF. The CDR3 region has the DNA TGTGCCAGCAGTTTATCAGGGGCCAATCAGCCCCAGCATTTT.

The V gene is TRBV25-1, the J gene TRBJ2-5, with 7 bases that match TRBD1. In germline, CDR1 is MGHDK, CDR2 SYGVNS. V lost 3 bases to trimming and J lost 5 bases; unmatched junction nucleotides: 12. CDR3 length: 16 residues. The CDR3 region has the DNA TGTGCCAGCAGTGAGGGGTCAAGGGGGCAAGGGGAGACCCAGTACTTC. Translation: CASSEGSRGQGETQYF.

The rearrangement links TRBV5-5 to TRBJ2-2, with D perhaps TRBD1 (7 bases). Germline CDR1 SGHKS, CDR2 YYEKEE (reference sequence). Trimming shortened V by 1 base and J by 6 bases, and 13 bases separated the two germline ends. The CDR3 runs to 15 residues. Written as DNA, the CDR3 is TGTGCCAGCAGCTTGACGACAGGGACTTCCGGGGAGCTGTTTTTT. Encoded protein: CASSLTTGTSGELFF.

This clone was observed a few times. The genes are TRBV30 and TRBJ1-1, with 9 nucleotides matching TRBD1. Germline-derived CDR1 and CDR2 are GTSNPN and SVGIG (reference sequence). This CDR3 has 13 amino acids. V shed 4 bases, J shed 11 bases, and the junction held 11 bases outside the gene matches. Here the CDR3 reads CAWKLTGQGFAFF. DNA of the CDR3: TGTGCCTGGAAGCTAACGGGACAGGGCTTTGCTTTCTTT.

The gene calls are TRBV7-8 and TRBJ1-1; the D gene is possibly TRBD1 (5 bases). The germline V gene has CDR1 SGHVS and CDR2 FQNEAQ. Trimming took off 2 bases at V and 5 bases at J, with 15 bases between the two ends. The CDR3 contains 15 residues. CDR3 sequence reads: CASSLTRGGPTEAFF. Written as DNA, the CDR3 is TGTGCCAGCAGCTTAACTAGGGGAGGGCCGACTGAAGCTTTCTTT.

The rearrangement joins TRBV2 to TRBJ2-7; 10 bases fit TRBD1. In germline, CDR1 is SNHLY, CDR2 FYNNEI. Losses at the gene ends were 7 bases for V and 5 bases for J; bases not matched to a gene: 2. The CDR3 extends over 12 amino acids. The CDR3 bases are TGTGCCAGCACGACAGGGGGCGACGAGCAGTACTTC. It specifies CASTTGGDEQYF. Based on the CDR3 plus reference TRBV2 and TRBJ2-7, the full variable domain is EPEVTQTPSHQVTQMGQEVILRCVPISNHLYFYWYRQILGQKVEFLVSFYNNEISEKSEIFDDQFSVERPDGSNFTLKIRSTKLEDSAMYFCASTTGGDEQYFGPGTRLTVT.

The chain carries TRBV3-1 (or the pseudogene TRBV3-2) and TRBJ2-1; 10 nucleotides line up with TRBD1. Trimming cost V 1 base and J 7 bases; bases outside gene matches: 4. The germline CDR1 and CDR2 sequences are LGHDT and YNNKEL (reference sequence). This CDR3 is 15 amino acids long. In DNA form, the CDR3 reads TGTGCCAGCAGCCAAGGGGACAGGGGATTGAATGAGCAGTTCTTC. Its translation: CASSQGDRGLNEQFF.

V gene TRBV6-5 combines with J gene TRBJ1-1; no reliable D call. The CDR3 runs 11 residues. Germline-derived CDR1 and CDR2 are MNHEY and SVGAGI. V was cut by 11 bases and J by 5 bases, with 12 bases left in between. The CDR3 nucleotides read TGTGCCTCGTGGCGAGGGACTGAAGCTTTCTTT. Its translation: CASWRGTEAFF.

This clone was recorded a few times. Here the CDR3 DNA reads TGTGCCAGTGCGTCGGGAGAGACCCAGTACTTC. Its translation is CASASGETQYF. This chain connects TRBV9 to TRBJ2-5; D unresolved. CDR3 length: 11 residues. Germline V gene sequence: CDR1 SGDLS, CDR2 YYNGEE. V was cut by 8 bases and J by 4 bases, with 9 bases left in between. The whole variable domain, filled in from reference TRBV9 and TRBJ2-5, reads DSGVTQTPKHLITATGQRVTLRCSPRSGDLSVYWYQQSLDQGLQFLIQYYNGEERAKGNILERFSAQQFPDLHSELNLSSLELGDSALYFCASASGETQYFGPGTRLLVL.

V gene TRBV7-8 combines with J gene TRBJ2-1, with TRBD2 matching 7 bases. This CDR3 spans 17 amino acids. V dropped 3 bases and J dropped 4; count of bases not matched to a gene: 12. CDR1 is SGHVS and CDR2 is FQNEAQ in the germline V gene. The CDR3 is CASSLGGTGVGYNEQFF. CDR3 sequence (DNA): TGTGCCAGCAGCTTGGGGGGGACGGGAGTCGGGTACAATGAGCAGTTCTTC.

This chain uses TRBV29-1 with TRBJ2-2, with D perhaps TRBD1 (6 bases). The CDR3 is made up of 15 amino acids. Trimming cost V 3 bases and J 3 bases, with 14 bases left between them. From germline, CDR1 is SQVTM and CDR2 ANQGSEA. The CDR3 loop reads CSVDAGQPYTGELFF. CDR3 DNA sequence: TGCAGCGTTGACGCAGGACAGCCCTACACCGGGGAGCTGTTTTTT.